The source of this T cell receptor (beta chain) is a study of blood T cell repertoires in COVID-19. Sequencing was performed with immunoSEQ multiplex PCR; in TCRdb, only in-frame clones are kept and a portion is missing. The sample yields some 170,000 clones, about 81% seen once. Trimming removed 2 bases at V and 11 bases at J, with 12 bases between. This CDR3 has 12 residues. In germline, CDR1 is MNHEY, CDR2 SVGAGI. The source is a human donor in a cohort sampled during active COVID-19. V is TRBV6-5 and J is TRBJ1-1; D unclear. The specimen sequenced was peripheral blood. The CDR3 protein is CASSYRGPGAFF. DNA for the CDR3: TGTGCCAGCAGTTACCGCGGCCCGGGGGCTTTCTTT.